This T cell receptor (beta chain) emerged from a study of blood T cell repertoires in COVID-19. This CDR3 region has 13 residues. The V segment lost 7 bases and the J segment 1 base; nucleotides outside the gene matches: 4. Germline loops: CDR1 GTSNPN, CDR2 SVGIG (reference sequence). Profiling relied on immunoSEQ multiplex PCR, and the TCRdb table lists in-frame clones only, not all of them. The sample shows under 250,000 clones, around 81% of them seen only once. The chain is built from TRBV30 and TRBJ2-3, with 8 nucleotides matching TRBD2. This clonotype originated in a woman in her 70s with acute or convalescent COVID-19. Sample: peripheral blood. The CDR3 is CAFSGARTDTQYF. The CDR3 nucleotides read TGTGCCTTTAGCGGGGCGCGCACAGATACGCAGTATTTT.